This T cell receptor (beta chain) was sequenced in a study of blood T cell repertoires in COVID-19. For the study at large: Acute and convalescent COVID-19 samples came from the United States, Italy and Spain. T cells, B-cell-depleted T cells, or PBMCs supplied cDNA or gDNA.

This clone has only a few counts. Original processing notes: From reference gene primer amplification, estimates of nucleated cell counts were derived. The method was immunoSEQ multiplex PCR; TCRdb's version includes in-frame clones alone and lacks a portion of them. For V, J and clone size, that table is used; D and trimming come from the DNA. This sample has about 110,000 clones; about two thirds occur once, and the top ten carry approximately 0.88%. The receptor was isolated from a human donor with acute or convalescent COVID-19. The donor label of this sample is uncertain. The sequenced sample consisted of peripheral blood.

The CDR3 nucleotides are TGTGCCAGCTCTACCGCGATCTCTGGAAACACCATATATTTT. It translates to CASSTAISGNTIYF. The chain combines TRBV18 with TRBJ1-3; D remains unclear. The germline V gene encodes CDR1 KGHSH and CDR2 LQKENI. V lost 6 bases, J lost 0 bases, and 9 bases lay in between. This CDR3 region has 14 residues.